A single sample is the source of the 32 T cell receptor beta chains below, sequenced in a study of blood T cell repertoires in COVID-19. Assay used: immunoSEQ multiplex PCR; TCRdb lists only in-frame clones, some missing. The repertoire holds over 150,000 clones, with roughly 91% as singletons. Sequencing was carried out using peripheral blood. The receptors stem from a man aged 18 to 29 with acute or convalescent COVID-19.

The chain couples TRBV24-1 to TRBJ2-2; TRBD2 aligns across 8 bases. Germline assignment: CDR1 KGHDR and CDR2 SFDVKD. This CDR3 comprises 16 residues. Trimming removed 7 bases from V and 7 bases from J; junction bases left unmatched: 13. CDR3 in amino acids: CATRTTGGGQVGELFF. The CDR3 region has the DNA TGTGCCACCAGAACCACCGGGGGGGGGCAAGTCGGGGAGCTGTTTTTT.

The V call is TRBV30, the J call TRBJ2-7; TRBD1 aligns across 8 bases. The CDR3 length is 12 residues. CDR1 and CDR2 (germline): GTSNPN, SVGIG (reference sequence). J lost 2 bases, V lost 8 bases, and 5 bases had no gene match. CDR3 loop: CAAEQGAYEQYF. The DNA for the CDR3 is TGTGCCGCCGAACAGGGGGCCTACGAGCAGTACTTC.

This chain's CDR3 is CASSQRDRDGYTF. DNA for the CDR3: TGTGCCAGCAGCCAACGGGACAGGGATGGCTACACCTTC. The rearrangement links TRBV5-4 to TRBJ1-2; 9 nucleotides match TRBD1. V gave up 4 bases and J gave up 6 bases; unmatched junction bases: 4. The CDR3 has 13 amino acids. Germline CDR1 and CDR2: SGHNT and YYREEE (reference sequence). Complete variable domain (other parts from reference TRBV5-4 and TRBJ1-2): ETGVTQSPTHLIKTRGQQVTLRCSSQSGHNTVSWYQQALGQGPQFIFQYYREEENGRGNFPPRFSGLQFPNYSSELNVNALELDDSALYLCASSQRDRDGYTFGSGTRLTVV.

This chain uses TRBV2 with TRBJ2-7, with TRBD1 identical over 7 bases. CDR1 is SNHLY and CDR2 is FYNNEI in the germline V gene. The CDR3 length is 15 residues. Losses at the gene ends were 3 bases for V and 0 bases for J; bases not matched to a gene: 5. The CDR3 DNA is TGTGCCAGCAGTGATCCGAGACAGGGCTCCTACGAGCAGTACTTC. Amino acids: CASSDPRQGSYEQYF.

J is TRBJ1-1 and V is TRBV6-5; possible D gene TRBD1, 5 bases. Trimming pared 4 bases from V and 4 bases from J, leaving 16 bases between. Germline V gene sequence: CDR1 MNHEY, CDR2 SVGAGI. CDR3 length: 15 residues. The DNA of the CDR3 is TGTGCCAGCAGTTCGTGGGGGGGTTCCAGCACTGAAGCTTTCTTT. Its translation: CASSSWGGSSTEAFF.

The chain carries TRBV9 and TRBJ1-6; D is unresolved. The V gene's germline CDR1 is SGDLS and CDR2 YYNGEE. Deletions cut 0 bases from V and 7 bases from J, with 8 bases between. The CDR3 has 14 amino acids. In nucleotides, the CDR3 is TGTGCCAGCAGCGTAGTAGGCGGGAATTCACCCCTCCACTTT. Translated, it gives CASSVVGGNSPLHF.

V usage is TRBV10-1 and J usage is TRBJ2-7; 7 nucleotides agree with TRBD1. The germline gives CDR1 WNHNN, CDR2 SYGVQD (reference sequence). The CDR3 spans 13 residues. J was trimmed by 6 bases and V by 3 bases; bases with no gene match: 5. The CDR3 DNA reads TGCGCCAGCAGTGACCCCGACAGGGTCGAGCAGTACTTC. Residues: CASSDPDRVEQYF.

The rearrangement joins TRBV5-1 to TRBJ1-1; 7 nucleotides align to TRBD1. The trim removed 4 bases at V and 2 bases at J, leaving 8 bases unmatched. The germline gives CDR1 SGHRS, CDR2 YFSETQ. The CDR3 spans 15 residues. This chain's CDR3 is CASSRQGGDNTEAFF. The CDR3, as DNA: TGCGCCAGCAGCCGACAGGGTGGTGATAACACTGAAGCTTTCTTT. The full variable domain, with the rest looked up from reference TRBV5-1 and TRBJ1-1, is KAGVTQTPRYLIKTRGQQVTLSCSPISGHRSVSWYQQTPGQGLQFLFEYFSETQRNKGNFPGRFSGRQFSNSRSEMNVSTLELGDSALYLCASSRQGGDNTEAFFGQGTRLTVV.

The genes are TRBV18 and TRBJ1-3; 7 bases fit TRBD1. The CDR3 is made up of 16 amino acids. Trimming took 6 bases from V and 2 from J; bases not matched to a gene: 10. Per the germline V gene, CDR1 is KGHSH and CDR2 is LQKENI. The CDR3 region has the DNA TGTGCCAGCTCCGGATTGAGGGGGCGAACTGGAAACACCATATATTTT. Translated: CASSGLRGRTGNTIYF.

The rearrangement joins TRBV5-8 to TRBJ1-1; D gene ambiguous. Trimming removed 1 base from V and 6 bases from J, with 10 bases in between. CDR1 SGHTS and CDR2 YDEGEE come from the germline V gene. The CDR3 is 13 amino acids. CDR3 DNA sequence: TGTGCCAGCAGCTTGTCCGACACGGCTGAAGCTTTCTTT. Translation gives CASSLSDTAEAFF.

The V and J genes are TRBV5-6 and TRBJ2-5, with 12 bases lining up with TRBD2. V lost 3 bases and J lost 5; bases outside the gene matches: 14. CDR3 length: 18 residues. CDR1 is SGHDT, CDR2 YYEEEE, per germline. CDR3 nucleotides: TGTGCCAGCAGCTCGTTCTGGACTAGCGGGGTTGCGGGGGAGACCCAGTACTTC. Encoded protein: CASSSFWTSGVAGETQYF.

This rearrangement joins TRBV3-1 (or the pseudogene TRBV3-2) to TRBJ1-1, with TRBD1 as a possible D gene (5 bases). Per the germline V gene, CDR1 is LGHDT and CDR2 is YNNKEL (reference sequence). With 1 base removed from V and 7 bases from J, the gap between germline ends came to 13 bases. The CDR3 is made up of 14 amino acids. The CDR3 bases are TGTGCCAGCAGCCAAGGCAGGGAAAGAATTGAAGCTTTCTTT. Encoded protein: CASSQGRERIEAFF.

This clone occurred a few times. The chain joins TRBV19 to TRBJ2-2; 8 bases match TRBD2. CDR1 LNHDA and CDR2 SQIVND come from the germline V gene (reference sequence). After removal of 7 bases from V and 8 bases from J, the junction contained 12 bases not matched to a gene. This CDR3 is built from 15 residues. In DNA, the CDR3 is TGTGCCAGTACCTTTGCGGGAGGCCACGGTGGGGAGCTGTTTTTT. This translates into CASTFAGGHGGELFF.

The chain employs TRBV6-5 and TRBJ2-7; tentatively, D is TRBD1 (5 bases). CDR3 length: 15 amino acids. The germline CDR1 and CDR2 sequences are MNHEY and SVGAGI. V was shortened by 1 base and J by 3 bases, with 13 bases between the two germline ends. The CDR3 nucleotides are TGTGCCAGCAGTTACTACCCTGACAGTTTCTACGAGCAGTACTTC. This gives the protein CASSYYPDSFYEQYF.

This clone occurred once. The chain carries TRBV5-1 and TRBJ2-1, with 12 bases fitting TRBD2. Per germline, CDR1 SGHRS and CDR2 YFSETQ. The CDR3 runs to 14 residues. The ends lost 3 bases at V and 7 bases at J; junction bases unmatched: 2. The CDR3 sequence: CASSSTSGSNEQFF. The CDR3 coding sequence is TGCGCCAGCAGCTCGACTAGCGGGAGTAATGAGCAGTTCTTC.

CDR3 coding DNA: TGTGCCAGCAGCCAAAGGTCTCGGGGCTATGGCTACACCTTC. Protein: CASSQRSRGYGYTF. J is TRBJ1-2 and V is TRBV11-2; no definite D call. With 5 bases removed from V and 4 bases from J, the gap between germline ends came to 14 bases. Looked up from germline, CDR1 is SGHAT and CDR2 is FQNNGV. The CDR3 length is 14 residues.

The gene calls are TRBV29-1 and TRBJ1-1, with 8 bases fitting TRBD1. V dropped 7 bases and J dropped 0; count of bases not matched to a gene: 4. The CDR3 contains 13 residues. Per the germline V gene, CDR1 is SQVTM and CDR2 is ANQGSEA. The CDR3 sequence: CSASTGVNTEAFF. CDR3 DNA: TGCAGCGCCTCGACAGGGGTGAACACTGAAGCTTTCTTT.

The J gene is TRBJ2-3, the V gene TRBV24-1; 9 bases match TRBD1. Germline values: CDR1 KGHDR, CDR2 SFDVKD. This CDR3 has 18 amino acids. V gave up 4 bases and J gave up 1 base; unmatched junction bases: 11. The CDR3 spells CATSDINTGGLGTDTQYF. For the CDR3, the DNA is TGTGCCACCAGTGACATAAATACAGGGGGCTTGGGCACAGATACGCAGTATTTT.

This rearrangement joins TRBV3-1 (or the pseudogene TRBV3-2) to TRBJ2-1, with 8 bases identical to TRBD2. V trimming: 4 bases; J trimming: 2 bases; junction bases outside the gene matches: 7. CDR1 LGHDT and CDR2 YNNKEL come from the germline V gene (reference sequence). This CDR3 has 16 amino acids. The CDR3 DNA sequence: TGTGCCAGCAGCCCAAGAGGACTAGCAACCTACAATGAGCAGTTCTTC. It translates to CASSPRGLATYNEQFF.

The genes are TRBV11-3 and TRBJ2-2; D call uncertain. The length of the CDR3 is 13 residues. Germline loops: CDR1 SGHNT, CDR2 YENEEA. The V end was cut by 4 bases, the J end by 4 bases, with 7 bases between. The CDR3 here is CASSSDGTGELFF. Here the CDR3 DNA reads TGTGCCAGCAGCTCAGACGGCACCGGGGAGCTGTTTTTT.

The rearrangement uses TRBV2 and TRBJ2-6, with D perhaps TRBD2 (6 bases). V shed 3 bases and J shed 4 bases, with 13 bases lying between them. The germline gives CDR1 SNHLY, CDR2 FYNNEI. The CDR3 length is 16 residues. The chain's CDR3 is CASSEVEGTGANVLTF. As DNA, the CDR3 is TGTGCCAGCAGTGAGGTGGAGGGTACCGGGGCCAACGTCCTGACTTTC.

CDR3 nucleotide sequence: TGTGCCAGCAGTGAAGTTCGGACAGGGGGTGATGAGCAGTTCTTC. This encodes CASSEVRTGGDEQFF. V and J are TRBV6-1 and TRBJ2-1, with 10 bases matching TRBD1. This CDR3 has 15 residues. Per germline, CDR1 MNHNS and CDR2 SASEGT. The V and J ends lost 1 base and 8 bases, in that order; junction bases with no gene match: 5.

The chain joins TRBV21-1 to TRBJ1-6; TRBD1 was called by the table and not checked on the DNA. TRBV21-1 is recorded as a pseudogene. CDR3 length: 20 residues. CDR3 sequence: CASSKVGGGDRGRDNSPLHF. Here the CDR3 DNA reads TGTGCCAGCAGCAAAGTGGGAGGGGGTGACAGGGGAAGGGATAATTCACCCCTCCACTTT.

The chain joins TRBV5-4 to TRBJ2-7; 7 bases align to TRBD1. V lost 4 bases, J lost 4 bases, and 5 bases stayed unmatched. CDR3 length: 13 amino acids. The germline V gene encodes CDR1 SGHNT and CDR2 YYREEE (reference sequence). The CDR3 loop reads CASSRGTAYEQYF. In DNA, the CDR3 is TGTGCCAGCAGCAGGGGGACAGCTTACGAGCAGTACTTC.

This rearrangement joins TRBV7-6 to TRBJ2-3; the match to TRBD2 covers 8 bases. V trimming: 4 bases; J trimming: 4 bases; junction bases outside the gene matches: 10. Germline V CDR1 and CDR2: SGHVS, FNYEAQ. This CDR3 has 16 amino acids. CDR3 bases: TGTGCCAGCAGCTCGGGCGGGGGGCCGAGTGCAGATACGCAGTATTTT. Amino acid sequence: CASSSGGGPSADTQYF. Based on the CDR3 plus reference TRBV7-6 and TRBJ2-3, the full variable domain is GAGVSQSPRYKVTKRGQDVALRCDPISGHVSLYWYRQALGQGPEFLTYFNYEAQQDKSGLPNDRFSAERPEGSISTLTIQRTEQRDSAMYRCASSSGGGPSADTQYFGPGTRLTVL.

The CDR3 spells CASSLLPSGEETQYF. As DNA, the CDR3 is TGCGCCAGCAGCTTGTTACCTAGCGGGGAAGAGACCCAGTACTTC. The chain employs TRBV5-1 and TRBJ2-5; 9 bases align to TRBD2. The trim removed 1 base at V and 3 bases at J, leaving 4 bases unmatched. The CDR3 totals 15 residues. Germline V lookup: CDR1 SGHRS, CDR2 YFSETQ. The full variable domain, in which reference TRBV5-1 and TRBJ2-5 provide the parts outside the CDR3, is KAGVTQTPRYLIKTRGQQVTLSCSPISGHRSVSWYQQTPGQGLQFLFEYFSETQRNKGNFPGRFSGRQFSNSRSEMNVSTLELGDSALYLCASSLLPSGEETQYFGPGTRLLVL.

The rearrangement joins TRBV25-1 to TRBJ1-2; D is unresolved. The CDR3 is 13 amino acids. Trimming removed 6 bases from V and 7 bases from J, with 15 bases in between. Per the germline V gene, CDR1 is MGHDK and CDR2 is SYGVNS. CDR3: CASSLGSSGGYTF. In DNA, the CDR3 is TGTGCCAGCAGCCTGGGTTCTTCAGGTGGCTACACCTTC.

The chain recombines TRBV19 with TRBJ1-1, with D maybe TRBD1 (5 bases). The CDR3 covers 15 residues. The germline V and J ends were trimmed by 5 bases and 4 bases, with 17 bases remaining between them. CDR1 is LNHDA, CDR2 SQIVND, per germline (reference sequence). For the CDR3, the DNA is TGTGCCAGTAGTCCTTGGGGGGTTGTGGGCACTGAAGCTTTCTTT. It yields the protein CASSPWGVVGTEAFF.

The J gene is TRBJ2-1, the V gene TRBV5-1; 8 bases are shared with TRBD2. Unmatched junction bases numbered 4, after V lost 0 bases and J lost 5 bases. CDR1 is SGHRS, CDR2 YFSETQ, per germline. This CDR3 is built from 15 residues. CDR3 nucleotides: TGCGCCAGCAGCTTGGGGGGACTAGTTAACAATGAGCAGTTCTTC. Amino acids: CASSLGGLVNNEQFF.

Only one count was recorded for this clone. This chain links TRBV19 with TRBJ1-1; a possible D gene is TRBD1 (6 bases). The CDR3 covers 12 residues. V was pared by 8 bases and J by 3 bases, with 10 bases between. Germline V lookup: CDR1 LNHDA, CDR2 SQIVND (reference sequence). The CDR3 DNA reads as TGTGCCAGTGTCAGGGGATACACTGAAGCTTTCTTT. Its translation: CASVRGYTEAFF. The variable domain in full, completed from reference TRBV19 and TRBJ1-1, reads DGGITQSPKYLFRKEGQNVTLSCEQNLNHDAMYWYRQDPGQGLRLIYYSQIVNDFQKGDIAEGYSVSREKKESFPLTVTSAQKNPTAFYLCASVRGYTEAFFGQGTRLTVV.

This CDR3 reads CATSIRGETQYF. The CDR3 DNA reads as TGTGCCACCAGTATACGGGGGGAGACCCAGTACTTC. The chain carries TRBV24-1 and TRBJ2-5, with D perhaps TRBD2 (6 bases). Between the trimmed V and J ends, which lost 6 bases and 5 bases, there was a span of 9 bases. In germline, CDR1 is KGHDR, CDR2 SFDVKD. There are 12 residues in the CDR3.

The chain employs TRBV5-1 and TRBJ1-1; D call uncertain. The CDR3 covers 14 residues. Trimming shortened V by 4 bases and J by 1 base, and 11 bases separated the two germline ends. In germline, CDR1 is SGHRS, CDR2 YFSETQ. CDR3 sequence reads: CASSLVRGNTEAFF. CDR3 in DNA: TGCGCCAGCAGCCTAGTCCGGGGGAACACTGAAGCTTTCTTT.